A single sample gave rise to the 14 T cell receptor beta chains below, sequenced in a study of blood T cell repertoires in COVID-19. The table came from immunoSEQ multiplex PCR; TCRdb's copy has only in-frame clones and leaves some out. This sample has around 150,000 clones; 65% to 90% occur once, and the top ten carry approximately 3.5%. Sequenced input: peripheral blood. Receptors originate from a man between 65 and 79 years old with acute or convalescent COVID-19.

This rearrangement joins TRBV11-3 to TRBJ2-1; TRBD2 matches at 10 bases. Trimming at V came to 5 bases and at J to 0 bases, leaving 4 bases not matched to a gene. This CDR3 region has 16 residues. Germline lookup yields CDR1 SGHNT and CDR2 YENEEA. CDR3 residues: CASSPRLAGSYNEQFF. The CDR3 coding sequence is TGTGCCAGCAGCCCCCGACTAGCGGGCTCCTACAATGAGCAGTTCTTC.

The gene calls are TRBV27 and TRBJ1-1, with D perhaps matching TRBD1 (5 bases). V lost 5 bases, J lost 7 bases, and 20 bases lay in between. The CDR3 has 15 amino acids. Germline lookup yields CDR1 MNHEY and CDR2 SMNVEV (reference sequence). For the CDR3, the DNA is TGTGCCAGCAGTCCCGCGGGGCCTGGGGTTGATGAAGCTTTCTTT. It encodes CASSPAGPGVDEAFF.

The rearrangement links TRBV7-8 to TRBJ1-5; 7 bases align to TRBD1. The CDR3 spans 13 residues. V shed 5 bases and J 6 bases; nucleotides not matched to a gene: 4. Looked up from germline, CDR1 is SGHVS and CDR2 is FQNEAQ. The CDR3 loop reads CASSRQGSQPQHF. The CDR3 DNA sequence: TGTGCCAGCAGCCGACAGGGTAGTCAGCCCCAGCATTTT.

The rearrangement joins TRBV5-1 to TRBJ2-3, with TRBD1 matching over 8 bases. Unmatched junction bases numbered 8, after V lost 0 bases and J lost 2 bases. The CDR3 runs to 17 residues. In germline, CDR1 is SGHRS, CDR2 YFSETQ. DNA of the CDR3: TGCGCCAGCAGCTTGGCCAGGGGGCTAAGTATCACAGATACGCAGTATTTT. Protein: CASSLARGLSITDTQYF. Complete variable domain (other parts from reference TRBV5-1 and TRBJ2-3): KAGVTQTPRYLIKTRGQQVTLSCSPISGHRSVSWYQQTPGQGLQFLFEYFSETQRNKGNFPGRFSGRQFSNSRSEMNVSTLELGDSALYLCASSLARGLSITDTQYFGPGTRLTVL.

The CDR3, as DNA: TGCGCCAGCAAGACAGGGGGGGGTTCCTACAATGAGCAGTTCTTC. This sequence encodes CASKTGGGSYNEQFF. The chain couples TRBV5-1 to TRBJ2-1; 9 bases match TRBD1. CDR3 length equals 15 residues. CDR1 is SGHRS, CDR2 YFSETQ, per germline. J lost 1 base, V lost 6 bases, and 5 bases had no gene match.

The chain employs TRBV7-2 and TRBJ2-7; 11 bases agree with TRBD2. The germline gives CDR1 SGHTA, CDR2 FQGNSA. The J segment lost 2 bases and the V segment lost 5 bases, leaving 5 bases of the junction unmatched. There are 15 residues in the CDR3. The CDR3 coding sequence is TGTGCCAGCAGCGTTAGCGGGAGGGCTCCCTACGAGCAGTACTTC. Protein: CASSVSGRAPYEQYF.

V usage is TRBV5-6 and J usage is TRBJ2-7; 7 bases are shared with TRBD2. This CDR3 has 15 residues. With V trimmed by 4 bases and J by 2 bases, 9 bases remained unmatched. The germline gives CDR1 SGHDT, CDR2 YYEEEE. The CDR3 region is CASSPLAPETYEQYF. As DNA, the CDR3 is TGTGCCAGCAGCCCACTAGCGCCAGAAACCTACGAGCAGTACTTC.

CDR3 residues: CASSTDTYNEQFF. DNA for the CDR3: TGTGCCAGCAGTACCGACACCTACAATGAGCAGTTCTTC. This chain joins TRBV6-4 and TRBJ2-1; the D is unclear. The CDR3 totals 13 residues. V was pared by 5 bases and J by 2 bases, with 7 bases between. Germline V CDR1 and CDR2: MRHNA, SNTAGT.

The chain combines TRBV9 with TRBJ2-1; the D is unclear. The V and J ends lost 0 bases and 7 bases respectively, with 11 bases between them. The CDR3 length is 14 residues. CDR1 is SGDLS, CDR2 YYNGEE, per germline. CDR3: CASSVDRSLNEQFF. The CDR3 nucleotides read TGTGCCAGCAGCGTAGATAGGAGCCTTAATGAGCAGTTCTTC.

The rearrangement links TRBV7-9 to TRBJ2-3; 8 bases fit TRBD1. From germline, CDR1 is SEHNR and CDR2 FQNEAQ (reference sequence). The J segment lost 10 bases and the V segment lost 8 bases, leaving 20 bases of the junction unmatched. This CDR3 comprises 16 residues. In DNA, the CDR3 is TGTGCCAGCCCCCCCCTGGCAGGGGGCGTAAAGGATGCGCAGTATTTT. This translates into CASPPLAGGVKDAQYF.

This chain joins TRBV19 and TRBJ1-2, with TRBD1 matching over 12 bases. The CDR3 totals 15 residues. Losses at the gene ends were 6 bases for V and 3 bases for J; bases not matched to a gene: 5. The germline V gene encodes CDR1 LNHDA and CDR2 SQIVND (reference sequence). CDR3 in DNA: TGTGCCAGTAGACTGGGACAGGGGGCGGACTATGGCTACACCTTC. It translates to CASRLGQGADYGYTF.

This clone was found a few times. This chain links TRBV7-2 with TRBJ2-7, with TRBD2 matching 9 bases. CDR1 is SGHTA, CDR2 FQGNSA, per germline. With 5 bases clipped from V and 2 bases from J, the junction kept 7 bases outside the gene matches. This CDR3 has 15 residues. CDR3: CASSTTSGSTYEQYF. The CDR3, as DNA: TGTGCCAGCAGCACTACTAGCGGGTCGACCTACGAGCAGTACTTC.

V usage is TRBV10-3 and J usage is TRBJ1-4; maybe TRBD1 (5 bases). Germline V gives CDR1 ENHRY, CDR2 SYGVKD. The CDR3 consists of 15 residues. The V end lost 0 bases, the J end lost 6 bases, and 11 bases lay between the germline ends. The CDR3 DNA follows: TGTGCCATCAGTGAGTCACCCGCGGGGCATGAAAAACTGTTTTTT. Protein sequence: CAISESPAGHEKLFF.

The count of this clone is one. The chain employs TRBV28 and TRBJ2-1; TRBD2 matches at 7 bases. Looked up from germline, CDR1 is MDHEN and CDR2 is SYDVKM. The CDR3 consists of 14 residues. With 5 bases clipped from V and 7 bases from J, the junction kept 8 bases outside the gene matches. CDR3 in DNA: TGTGCCAGCAGTATCGGACTAGGTAGGAATGAGCAGTTCTTC. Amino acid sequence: CASSIGLGRNEQFF. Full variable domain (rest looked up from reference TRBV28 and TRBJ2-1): DVKVTQSSRYLVKRTGEKVFLECVQDMDHENMFWYRQDPGLGLRLIYFSYDVKMKEKGDIPEGYSVSREKKERFSLILESASTNQTSMYLCASSIGLGRNEQFFGPGTRLTVL.